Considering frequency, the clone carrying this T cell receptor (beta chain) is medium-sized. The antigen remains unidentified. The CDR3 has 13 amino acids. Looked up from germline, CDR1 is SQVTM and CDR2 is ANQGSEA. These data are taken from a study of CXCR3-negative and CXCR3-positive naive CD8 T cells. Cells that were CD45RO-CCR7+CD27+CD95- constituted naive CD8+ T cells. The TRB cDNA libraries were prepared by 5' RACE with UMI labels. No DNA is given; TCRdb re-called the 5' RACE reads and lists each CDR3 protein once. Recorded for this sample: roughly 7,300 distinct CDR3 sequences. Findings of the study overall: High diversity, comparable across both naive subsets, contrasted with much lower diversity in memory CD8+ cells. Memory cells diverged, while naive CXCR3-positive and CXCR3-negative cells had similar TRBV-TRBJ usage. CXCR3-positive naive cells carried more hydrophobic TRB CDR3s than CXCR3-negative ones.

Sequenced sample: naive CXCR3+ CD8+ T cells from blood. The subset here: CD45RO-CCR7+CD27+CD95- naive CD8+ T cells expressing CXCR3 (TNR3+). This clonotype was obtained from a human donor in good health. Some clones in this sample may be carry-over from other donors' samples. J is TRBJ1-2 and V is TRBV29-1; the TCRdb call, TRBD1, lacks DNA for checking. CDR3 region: CSVEKTGNYGYTF.